A single sample is the source of the 20 T cell receptor beta chains below, sequenced in a study of blood T cell repertoires in COVID-19. Sequenced by immunoSEQ multiplex PCR; TCRdb stores in-frame clones only, minus some. The sample lists 200,000 to 300,000 clones, around 83% occurring once. Sequenced sample: peripheral blood. The origin of the receptors is a man aged 80 or over with acute or convalescent COVID-19.

This clone was seen a handful of times. A read error may produce the germline difference seen at one junction end. This chain connects TRBV7-2 to TRBJ2-1; TRBD2 agrees at 12 bases. This CDR3 contains 15 residues. The germline V gene has CDR1 SGHTA and CDR2 FQGNSA. The CDR3 loop is CASSLAGGRFGEQFF. The CDR3, as DNA: TGTGCCAGCAGCCTAGCGGGGGGGAGGTTTGGTGAGCAGTTCTTC.

The chain employs TRBV28 and TRBJ2-4; maybe TRBD2 (5 bases). The germline gives CDR1 MDHEN, CDR2 SYDVKM. The CDR3 spans 12 residues. V was cut by 7 bases and J by 11 bases, with 15 bases left in between. The CDR3 coding sequence is TGTGCCAGCACCCCCCCCGGAGGCTTTCAGTACTTC. Protein sequence: CASTPPGGFQYF.

The CDR3 DNA follows: TGCGCCAGCAGCCGGACTAGCGGGGGTACCTCCTACGAGCAGTACTTC. It specifies CASSRTSGGTSYEQYF. The chain recombines TRBV5-1 with TRBJ2-7, with 13 nucleotides matching TRBD2. The ends lost 4 bases at V and 0 bases at J; junction bases unmatched: 4. Germline assignment: CDR1 SGHRS and CDR2 YFSETQ. The CDR3 length is 16 residues.

The rearrangement uses TRBV4-1 and TRBJ2-3; 15 bases map to TRBD2. The CDR3 sequence is 18 residues long. V lost 4 bases and J lost 1; bases outside the gene matches: 6. CDR1 is MGHRA and CDR2 is YSYEKL in the germline V gene. The CDR3 region has the DNA TGCGCCAGCAGCCTGGGACTAGCGGGAGGACGGGGCACAGATACGCAGTATTTT. It specifies CASSLGLAGGRGTDTQYF.

This clone turned up a few times. J is TRBJ2-7 and V is TRBV4-1; possibly TRBD1 for D (6 bases). V lost 3 bases to trimming and J lost 2 bases, with 17 bases between them. The CDR3 covers 16 residues. Per germline, CDR1 MGHRA and CDR2 YSYEKL. This CDR3 reads CASSQIGGRVAYEQYF. The CDR3, as DNA: TGCGCCAGCAGCCAGATAGGGGGACGTGTTGCCTACGAGCAGTACTTC.

The CDR3 is CASSLSGTSRNEQFF. DNA for the CDR3: TGTGCCAGCAGTTTGTCCGGGACTAGCCGCAATGAGCAGTTCTTC. The chain employs TRBV28 and TRBJ2-1, with 9 bases that match TRBD2. There are 15 residues in the CDR3. The V gene's germline CDR1 is MDHEN and CDR2 SYDVKM. V trimming: 3 bases; J trimming: 6 bases; junction bases outside the gene matches: 6.

Turning to this clone: Other DNA variants within this sample encode the same CDR3. The V call is TRBV24-1, the J call TRBJ2-3, with 11 bases matching TRBD1. CDR3 size: 16 residues. Germline V gene data show CDR1 as KGHDR and CDR2 as SFDVKD. V gave up 1 base and J gave up 3 bases; unmatched junction bases: 2. CDR3 in amino acids: CATSDFGTGGTDTQYF. The CDR3 DNA follows: TGTGCCACCAGTGATTTCGGGACAGGGGGAACAGATACGCAGTATTTT.

This chain links TRBV28 with TRBJ1-2; D is possibly TRBD1 (5 bases). Germline V gene sequence: CDR1 MDHEN, CDR2 SYDVKM. Between the trimmed V and J ends, which lost 8 bases and 3 bases, there was a span of 19 bases. There are 15 residues in the CDR3. CDR3 sequence reads: CASQATAFRDYGYTF. The CDR3 bases are TGTGCCAGCCAAGCTACCGCGTTCAGGGACTATGGCTACACCTTC.

V and J are TRBV5-1 and TRBJ1-1, with D uncertain. Germline V gives CDR1 SGHRS, CDR2 YFSETQ. The CDR3 covers 15 residues. V gave up 0 bases and J gave up 5 bases, with 14 bases separating them. The DNA of the CDR3 is TGCGCCAGCAGCTTGGTTCTGGGATCGGGAACTGAAGCTTTCTTT. Amino acids: CASSLVLGSGTEAFF.

This clone was counted a single time. The rearrangement links TRBV7-2 to TRBJ1-1; D gene uncertain. CDR1 and CDR2 (germline): SGHTA, FQGNSA. The length of the CDR3 is 16 residues. Trimming stripped 2 bases from V and 4 bases from J, with 17 bases between. The CDR3 sequence is CASSLIARSVGTEAFF. CDR3 DNA: TGTGCCAGCAGCTTAATCGCTAGGTCGGTCGGCACTGAAGCTTTCTTT.

This chain links TRBV11-2 with TRBJ2-7, with TRBD1 matching 8 bases. J gave up 2 bases and V 1 base, and 7 bases lay outside the gene matches. Germline values: CDR1 SGHAT, CDR2 FQNNGV. The CDR3 length is 16 residues. This CDR3 reads CASSLALGQEAYEQYF. The DNA of the CDR3 is TGTGCCAGCAGCTTAGCCCTGGGACAGGAAGCCTACGAGCAGTACTTC.

This clone was seen only once. The genes are TRBV12-3 or TRBV12-4 and TRBJ1-6; D is undetermined. Trimming took 3 bases from V and 10 from J, leaving 7 bases between them. This CDR3 contains 12 residues. This chain's CDR3 is CASSFPLSPLHF. The CDR3 bases are TGTGCCAGCAGTTTCCCTCTCTCACCCCTCCACTTT.

The chain joins TRBV6-1 to TRBJ1-3, with D perhaps matching TRBD1 (5 bases). Trimming stripped 10 bases from V and 0 bases from J, with 16 bases between. Germline CDR1 is MNHNS and CDR2 is SASEGT. The CDR3 is made up of 15 amino acids. The CDR3 DNA sequence: TGTGCCACCTCTCCGGGACTGATCTCTGGAAACACCATATATTTT. Protein sequence: CATSPGLISGNTIYF.

V is TRBV24-1 and J is TRBJ2-3, with 11 bases identical to TRBD2. V shed 5 bases, J shed 4 bases, and the junction held 4 bases outside the gene matches. Germline CDR1 KGHDR, CDR2 SFDVKD. This CDR3 contains 15 residues. The CDR3 is CATSGGTSGADTQYF. The CDR3 region has the DNA TGTGCCACCAGTGGAGGGACTAGCGGCGCAGATACGCAGTATTTT.

V usage is TRBV19 and J usage is TRBJ2-2; D not resolved. V lost 4 bases to trimming and J lost 3 bases, with 6 bases between them. Germline V lookup: CDR1 LNHDA, CDR2 SQIVND (reference sequence). This CDR3 has 13 amino acids. CDR3 sequence: CASSRHHTGELFF. CDR3 DNA sequence: TGTGCCAGTAGTAGGCATCACACCGGGGAGCTGTTTTTT.

The chain combines TRBV6-6 with TRBJ1-6, with 7 bases matching TRBD1. The germline V gene encodes CDR1 MNHNY and CDR2 SVGAGI (reference sequence). V dropped 4 bases and J dropped 9; count of bases not matched to a gene: 6. The CDR3 runs to 14 residues. The DNA of the CDR3 is TGTGCCAGCAGTTCTGACAGGGCGGGTTCACCCCTCCACTTT. Amino acid sequence: CASSSDRAGSPLHF.

V usage is TRBV19 and J usage is TRBJ1-2; D remains unclear. CDR3 size: 15 residues. Germline CDR1 is LNHDA and CDR2 is SQIVND (reference sequence). The germline V and J ends were trimmed by 4 bases and 6 bases, with 18 bases remaining between them. This CDR3 is CASSTYHSREDGYTF. The DNA of the CDR3 is TGTGCCAGTAGTACCTACCACTCGAGGGAGGATGGCTACACCTTC.

CDR3 protein: CASSSLAGGSLGANVLTF. The CDR3, as DNA: TGTGCCAGCAGTTCCTTAGCGGGAGGGAGTCTGGGGGCCAACGTCCTGACTTTC. The rearrangement links TRBV6-2 or TRBV6-3 to TRBJ2-6; 11 positions match TRBD2. The CDR3 runs to 18 residues. CDR1 MNHEY and CDR2 SVGEGT come from the germline V gene. J gave up 4 bases and V 4 bases, and 9 bases lay outside the gene matches.

This rearrangement joins TRBV6-5 to TRBJ1-1; D ambiguous. V lost 6 bases and J lost 3, with 17 bases in between. The CDR3 covers 15 residues. Germline-derived CDR1 and CDR2 are MNHEY and SVGAGI. CDR3 sequence reads: CASSALSMADTEAFF. The CDR3 nucleotides read TGTGCCAGCAGCGCCTTGTCGATGGCGGACACTGAAGCTTTCTTT.

This clone was detected only a few times. The chain employs TRBV3-1 (or the pseudogene TRBV3-2) and TRBJ2-7, with 11 bases identical to TRBD2. The CDR3 runs to 16 residues. Germline CDR1 reads LGHDT; CDR2 reads YNNKEL (reference sequence). The V gene end was trimmed by 0 bases and the J gene end by 9 bases; junction bases not matched to a gene: 10. DNA for the CDR3: TGTGCCAGCAGCCAAGAGGTTCTAGCGGGGGGAACCTGGCAGTACTTC. Its protein is CASSQEVLAGGTWQYF.